This T cell receptor beta chain was sequenced in a study of type 1 regulatory T cells. Study summary: T-allo10 is an in vitro-generated, Tr1-enriched CD4 T cell product specific for alloantigen.

Notes on the study in general: Compared with non-type 1 regulatory T cells, type 1 regulatory T cells showed a more restricted TCR repertoire.

V lost 1 base, J lost 6 bases, and 7 bases lay in between. The CDR3 contains 12 residues. The germline gives CDR1 SEHNR, CDR2 FQNEAQ (reference sequence). This clonotype has a count of ten or more. Its specificity is unknown. A single record per CDR3 protein comes from TCRdb applying MiXCR to the reads. The sample has 70,000 or so distinct CDR3 sequences; around 21% are singletons. The rearrangement joins TRBV7-9 to TRBJ2-7; no clear D gene. The sequenced sample consisted of cultured type 1 regulatory T (Tr1) cells, either the whole culture or a sorted fraction (not recorded which). The TCR was taken from a human donor in good health. CDR3 protein: CASSLESTEQYF. The CDR3 nucleotides read TGTGCCAGCAGCTTAGAATCAACCGAGCAGTACTTC.